The clone carrying this T cell receptor beta chain has a handful of counts. Its antigen is not known. The entry originates in a study of cytomegalovirus exposure and HLA in healthy donors. Turning to the study itself: Drawn from HLA-typed donors, 83 million or so unique TCRs were held in an early data release.

Germline CDR1 and CDR2: SNHLY and FYNNEI. The V and J ends lost 6 bases and 6 bases, in that order; junction bases with no gene match: 5. The CDR3 totals 14 residues. Study-level findings and limits: Researchers reported from a later analysis that most CMV-associated TCR beta chains appeared HLA-restricted. A later analysis revealed that TCR association rates differed between HLA loci, peaking at DRB1 and bottoming out at HLA-C. Presence/absence analyses rested on an assumption that sequencing depth was roughly uniform across donors.

PCR primers comprised 60 Vbeta and 13 Jbeta primers. The table came from immunoSEQ multiplex PCR; TCRdb's copy has only in-frame clones and leaves some out. Among 120,000 to 150,000 clones listed, 75% to 80% were seen once. The source material was PBMCs. The rearrangement uses TRBV2 and TRBJ2-1; 10 bases match TRBD1. The source is a woman between 45 and 60 years old in good health and CMV-seronegative. CDR3 sequence reads: CASSRDRGRNEQFF. In DNA, the CDR3 is TGTGCCAGCAGCCGGGACAGGGGCCGCAATGAGCAGTTCTTC.